The 29 T cell receptor beta chains below were found in one sample sequenced in a study of response to subunit inactivated influenza vaccine. A single record per CDR3 protein comes from TCRdb applying MiXCR to the RT-PCR reads. The sample has hundreds of thousands of distinct CDR3 sequences; 12% to 15% are singletons. The specimen comprised PBMCs from blood, sampled around two weeks before vaccination. These receptors were obtained from a man in his fifties who received an inactivated influenza vaccine.

The chain employs TRBV6-2 or TRBV6-3 and TRBJ2-7; 10 positions match TRBD2. V was pared by 10 bases and J by 2 bases, with 11 bases of the junction left unmatched. Germline V gene lookup returns CDR1 MNHEY and CDR2 SVGEGT. The CDR3 runs 15 residues. CDR3 sequence: CATQPSGSVTYEQYF. In nucleotides, the CDR3 is TGTGCCACTCAGCCTAGCGGGAGTGTGACCTACGAGCAGTACTTC.

The sample holds a few counts of this clonotype. The chain couples TRBV3-1 to TRBJ2-2, with 8 nucleotides matching TRBD2. Germline V gene sequence: CDR1 LGHDT, CDR2 YNNKEL (reference sequence). J was trimmed by 6 bases and V by 0 bases; bases with no gene match: 6. The CDR3 runs to 16 residues. CDR3 region: CASSQESGRGAGELFF. The DNA of the CDR3 is TGTGCCAGCAGCCAAGAATCCGGGCGGGGGGCCGGGGAGCTGTTTTTT.

This clonotype has more than one count but fewer than ten. The chain carries TRBV14 and TRBJ2-1; D unclear. The ends were cut back, 0 bases at V and 10 bases at J, with 13 bases in the middle. This CDR3 is 14 amino acids long. The V gene's germline CDR1 is SGHDN and CDR2 FVKESK. In DNA, the CDR3 is TGTGCCAGCAGCCAAGAGATCGGCAGGTGGGAGCAGTTCTTC. Protein: CASSQEIGRWEQFF.

A few counts support this clonotype. This chain connects TRBV11-2 to TRBJ2-1; TRBD2 matches 14 bases. CDR1 and CDR2 from the germline V gene are SGHAT and FQNNGV. V trimming: 4 bases; J trimming: 10 bases; junction bases outside the gene matches: 12. The length of the CDR3 is 17 residues. The CDR3 here is CASSSGLAGVYSREQFF. CDR3 sequence (DNA): TGTGCCAGCAGCTCGGGACTAGCGGGGGTCTACTCAAGGGAGCAGTTCTTC.

This clonotype was counted many times. Its ends do not fully match the called genes, so a read error is possible. The chain joins TRBV7-2 to TRBJ2-5; 7 bases are a match to TRBD2. In germline, CDR1 is SGHTA, CDR2 FQGNSA. The CDR3 contains 14 residues. The CDR3 sequence is CASSLAGGGETQYF. The DNA for the CDR3 is TGTGCCAGCAGTTTAGCGGGTGGAGGCGAGACCCAGTACTTC.

This clonotype has a handful of counts. This sequence joins TRBV7-2 and TRBJ1-1; no definite D call. Germline V lookup: CDR1 SGHTA, CDR2 FQGNSA. The germline V and J ends were trimmed by 1 base and 3 bases, with 12 bases remaining between them. CDR3 size: 15 residues. This chain's CDR3 is CASSLEGPRDTEAFF. As DNA, the CDR3 is TGTGCCAGCAGCTTAGAAGGACCCCGGGACACTGAAGCTTTCTTT.

The chain recombines TRBV12-3 or TRBV12-4 with TRBJ1-1; possibly TRBD1 for D (6 bases). The V and J ends lost 6 bases and 4 bases respectively, with 15 bases between them. The CDR3 covers 14 residues. CDR3 sequence (DNA): TGTGCCAGCAGCCCACGCACAGGGCCCACTGAAGCTTTCTTT. Its protein product is CASSPRTGPTEAFF.

There are many counts of this clonotype. This rearrangement joins TRBV27 to TRBJ1-2, with D possibly being TRBD1 (6 bases). The CDR3 runs to 15 residues. Germline V gene sequence: CDR1 MNHEY, CDR2 SMNVEV (reference sequence). The V end lost 3 bases, the J end lost 2 bases, and 13 bases lay between the germline ends. The CDR3 reads CASSLRQEPNYGYTF. The CDR3 bases are TGTGCCAGCAGTTTGAGACAGGAACCCAACTATGGCTACACCTTC.

Only a few counts were recorded for this clonotype. This chain connects TRBV29-1 to TRBJ2-7, with TRBD2 identical over 10 bases. Germline loops: CDR1 SQVTM, CDR2 ANQGSEA. The CDR3 runs 12 residues. J was trimmed by 2 bases and V by 7 bases; bases with no gene match: 2. The CDR3 region is CSGGLAAYEQYF. The CDR3 bases are TGCAGCGGTGGACTAGCGGCCTACGAGCAGTACTTC.

At least ten counts were recorded for this clonotype. V gene TRBV29-1 combines with J gene TRBJ2-7; 14 bases are shared with TRBD2. CDR1 SQVTM and CDR2 ANQGSEA come from the germline V gene. The CDR3 is made up of 15 amino acids. The CDR3 loop is CPGTSGSLEAYEQYF. CDR3 DNA sequence: TGCCCCGGGACTAGCGGGAGTTTAGAGGCCTACGAGCAGTACTTC.

Points on this clonotype: A junction boundary mismatches the germline segment, possibly from a read error. J is TRBJ2-1 and V is TRBV6-2 or TRBV6-3, with D possibly being TRBD2 (6 bases). Germline lookup yields CDR1 MNHEY and CDR2 SVGEGT. CDR3 length equals 16 residues. This chain's CDR3 is CARSYNGAGRNNEQFF. CDR3 DNA: TGTGCCCGCAGTTATAATGGGGCGGGGCGAAACAATGAGCAGTTCTTC.

This clonotype was seen ten or more times. The chain uses TRBV4-3 and TRBJ2-3, with 11 bases aligning to TRBD2. CDR1 and CDR2 from the germline V gene are LGHNA and YSLEER. The CDR3 sequence is 15 residues long. V was clipped by 3 bases and J by 3 bases; unmatched bases: 2. The CDR3 is CASSHLAGGTDTQYF. The CDR3 DNA sequence: TGCGCCAGCAGCCACCTAGCGGGAGGAACAGATACGCAGTATTTT.

Turning to this clonotype: Sequence at one end of the junction differs from germline and may be a read error. The J gene is TRBJ2-1, the V gene TRBV9; D gene uncertain. The CDR3 is 12 amino acids. Per germline, CDR1 SGDLS and CDR2 YYNGEE. Here the CDR3 reads CASSVAYDEQFF. CDR3 coding DNA: TGTGCCAGCAGCGTCGCCTACGATGAGCAGTTCTTC.

This clonotype came up a few times. V usage is TRBV29-1 and J usage is TRBJ1-2; D unresolved. The CDR3 sequence is 11 residues long. The V end was cut by 2 bases, the J end by 5 bases, with 6 bases between. The germline V gene encodes CDR1 SQVTM and CDR2 ANQGSEA. The CDR3 bases are TGCAGCGTTGAATGGGGTTATGGCTACACCTTC. It specifies CSVEWGYGYTF. Supplemented by reference TRBV29-1 and TRBJ1-2, the full variable domain reads SAVISQKPSRDICQRGTSLTIQCQVDSQVTMMFWYRQQPGQSLTLIATANQGSEATYESGFVIDKFPISRPNLTFSTLTVSNMSPEDSSIYLCSVEWGYGYTFGSGTRLTVV.

The chain uses TRBV18 and TRBJ2-2; the D call may be TRBD1 or TRBD2 (5 bases each). Trimming took off 1 base at V and 4 bases at J, with 10 bases between the two ends. The length of the CDR3 is 15 residues. CDR1 and CDR2 (germline): KGHSH, LQKENI. The CDR3 is CASSPQGTGTGELFF. The CDR3 nucleotides read TGTGCCAGCTCACCACAGGGGACGGGCACCGGGGAGCTGTTTTTT.

This clonotype was picked up a small number of times. The rearrangement links TRBV4-3 to TRBJ2-7, with D tentatively TRBD1 (5 bases). In germline, CDR1 is LGHNA, CDR2 YSLEER. There are 15 residues in the CDR3. V was clipped by 0 bases and J by 3 bases, with 12 bases between them. CDR3 sequence (DNA): TGCGCCAGCAGCCAAGAATGGGGCTTAAGCTACGAGCAGTACTTC. It specifies CASSQEWGLSYEQYF.

This clonotype was picked up many times. The V and J genes are TRBV29-1 and TRBJ2-3; D remains unclear. Trimming stripped 4 bases from V and 3 bases from J, with 11 bases between. This CDR3 has 13 residues. Germline values: CDR1 SQVTM, CDR2 ANQGSEA. The CDR3: CSVGLSLTDTQYF. CDR3 nucleotides: TGCAGCGTTGGGCTCTCGCTAACAGATACGCAGTATTTT.

The chain recombines TRBV3-1 with TRBJ1-2; possibly TRBD1 for D (5 bases). Germline V lookup: CDR1 LGHDT, CDR2 YNNKEL (reference sequence). V was clipped by 4 bases and J by 8 bases, with 14 bases between them. The CDR3 spans 13 residues. The CDR3 reads CASSPGEALGYTF. Here the CDR3 DNA reads TGTGCCAGCAGCCCGGGGGAGGCCCTGGGCTACACCTTC.

The gene calls are TRBV5-1 and TRBJ1-1; the D is unclear. V was shortened by 2 bases and J by 0 bases, with 11 bases between the two germline ends. Germline lookup yields CDR1 SGHRS and CDR2 YFSETQ. The CDR3 totals 15 residues. The CDR3 DNA reads as TGCGCCAGCAGCTTAAGTTCCCTCCTGAACACTGAAGCTTTCTTT. This codes for CASSLSSLLNTEAFF.

V is TRBV4-2 and J is TRBJ2-3; TRBD1 is a possible D gene (5 bases). Per germline, CDR1 LGHNA and CDR2 YNFKEQ. V was shortened by 0 bases and J by 6 bases, with 13 bases between the two germline ends. The CDR3 contains 15 residues. The CDR3 bases are TGTGCCAGCAGCCAAGATGGAAGGGGTCGGGATACGCAGTATTTT. This codes for CASSQDGRGRDTQYF.

The chain links TRBV20-1 to TRBJ1-3, with 7 bases matching TRBD1. This CDR3 spans 14 amino acids. The junction had 9 bases not matched to a gene; V was cut back by 6 bases and J by 4 bases. Germline loops: CDR1 DFQATT, CDR2 SNEGSKA (reference sequence). In nucleotides, the CDR3 is TGCAGTGCCCATTCGACAGGGAGAGGAAACACCATATATTTT. Translation: CSAHSTGRGNTIYF.

The table lists this clonotype with a few counts. This CDR3 is CASRPPRAAYNEQFF. The CDR3, as DNA: TGTGCCAGCAGGCCCCCGAGGGCGGCCTACAATGAGCAGTTCTTC. The genes are TRBV27 and TRBJ2-1; weak D call: TRBD2 (5 bases). CDR3 length equals 15 residues. V lost 6 bases and J 2 bases, leaving 14 bases between the germline ends. The germline V gene encodes CDR1 MNHEY and CDR2 SMNVEV (reference sequence).

There are a few counts of this clonotype. The chain employs TRBV5-1 and TRBJ2-7; 7 positions match TRBD2. V trimming: 2 bases; J trimming: 5 bases; junction bases outside the gene matches: 7. The germline CDR1 and CDR2 sequences are SGHRS and YFSETQ. This CDR3 is 14 amino acids long. CDR3 residues: CASSLSAGVNEQYF. The CDR3 DNA sequence: TGCGCCAGCAGCTTAAGCGCGGGAGTCAACGAGCAGTACTTC.

The chain joins TRBV29-1 to TRBJ2-5, with 9 bases identical to TRBD1. The V segment lost 0 bases and the J segment 1 base; nucleotides outside the gene matches: 3. This CDR3 region has 15 residues. Germline CDR1 and CDR2: SQVTM and ANQGSEA. The CDR3 region has the DNA TGCAGCGTTGAAGAGTGGGGACAGGGCCAAGAGACCCAGTACTTC. Its translation: CSVEEWGQGQETQYF.

There are a few counts of this clonotype. The chain employs TRBV7-3 and TRBJ2-7; 10 bases agree with TRBD2. The V and J ends lost 1 base and 6 bases, in that order; junction bases with no gene match: 9. Per germline, CDR1 SGHTA and CDR2 FQGTGA. The CDR3 runs 16 residues. CDR3 sequence (DNA): TGTGCCAGCAGCTTAATCTTTCTAGCGGGAGCTGGCGAGCAGTACTTC. Its protein is CASSLIFLAGAGEQYF.

The chain is built from TRBV7-2 and TRBJ2-2; a possible D gene is TRBD1 (5 bases). The CDR3 extends over 15 amino acids. V was clipped by 1 base and J by 4 bases, with 10 bases between them. From germline, CDR1 is SGHTA and CDR2 FQGNSA. CDR3 loop: CASSLGWTFTGELFF. The DNA of the CDR3 is TGTGCCAGCAGCTTAGGATGGACATTCACCGGGGAGCTGTTTTTT. Together with reference TRBV7-2 and TRBJ2-2, the CDR3 gives the full variable domain: GAGVSQSPSNKVTEKGKDVELRCDPISGHTALYWYRQSLGQGLEFLIYFQGNSAPDKSGLPSDRFSAERTGGSVSTLTIQRTQQEDSAVYLCASSLGWTFTGELFFGEGSRLTVL.

This clonotype was detected ten times or more. The chain uses TRBV5-1 and TRBJ2-2, with 8 bases matching TRBD1. The CDR3 runs 16 residues. V trimming: 4 bases; J trimming: 5 bases; junction bases outside the gene matches: 10. Germline V gene sequence: CDR1 SGHRS, CDR2 YFSETQ. CDR3 loop: CASSLDRGRLTGELFF. In DNA, the CDR3 is TGCGCCAGCAGCCTTGACAGGGGAAGGCTTACCGGGGAGCTGTTTTTT.

In this sample, this clonotype turned up a few times. The CDR3 protein is CSATLQPQGNNQPQHF. The DNA for the CDR3 is TGCAGTGCTACACTACAACCACAGGGCAACAATCAGCCCCAGCATTTT. V is TRBV20-1 and J is TRBJ1-5; a weak D match, TRBD1 (6 bases). V lost 4 bases and J lost 3, with 19 bases in between. CDR1 is DFQATT, CDR2 SNEGSKA, per germline (reference sequence). The CDR3 sequence is 16 residues long.

This clonotype was counted a few times. This chain connects TRBV27 to TRBJ2-1; 7 positions agree with TRBD2. The germline gives CDR1 MNHEY, CDR2 SMNVEV (reference sequence). The CDR3 totals 14 residues. Losses at the gene ends were 3 bases for V and 8 bases for J; bases not matched to a gene: 7. Written as DNA, the CDR3 is TGTGCCAGCAGTTTTGGGGGAGGGATCGATGAGCAGTTCTTC. Its protein product is CASSFGGGIDEQFF.